The rows below give T cell receptor beta chains drawn from one sample of a study of regulatory T cells in long-lasting Graves disease. TCRdb analysed the multiplex PCR reads with MiXCR anew, one entry per CDR3 protein. This repertoire shows 450,000 to 500,000 distinct CDR3 sequences, 15% to 20% found once; its top ten account for 10% to 15%. This sample was also put to use in a study of T cells in Graves' hyperthyroidism and ophthalmopathy.

The sample in question was peripheral blood mononuclear cells (PBMCs), obtained at new diagnosis, from a patient treated with antithyroid drugs. The receptors come from a man aged 35 to 55 with Graves disease. CDR3s include the opening cysteine and the closing phenylalanine or tryptophan. D genes are given only for firm matches. Clone size is stated in some rows and not others, as once, few, many or a class when expanded.

>TRBD2|NA|TRBV6-1|TRBJ2-3
CASRGLAGADTQYF
TGTGCCAGCAGGGGACTAGCGGGTGCAGATACGCAGTATTTT
>TRBD2|NA|TRBV7-9|TRBJ2-7
CASSTRTSGIPYEQYF
TGTGCCAGCAGCACCAGGACTAGCGGGATCCCCTACGAGCAGTACTTC
>TRBD2|NA|TRBV6-1|TRBJ2-3
CASNSASGGTDTQYF
TGTGCCAGCAACTCCGCTAGCGGAGGCACAGATACGCAGTATTTT
>NA|many|TRBV20-1|TRBJ2-7
CSARVRAYEQYF
TGCAGTGCTAGAGTCAGAGCCTACGAGCAGTACTTC
>TRBD1|many|TRBV20-1|TRBJ2-1
CSGAPGTALTGQFF
TGCAGTGGTGCACCCGGGACAGCTCTTACGGGGCAGTTCTTC
>NA|many|TRBV7-2|TRBJ2-1
CASSLSPGRNEQFF
TGTGCCAGCAGCTTAAGTCCCGGGCGGAATGAGCAGTTCTTC
>TRBD2|NA|TRBV14|TRBJ2-7
CASSVMAGGSYEQYF
TGTGCCAGCAGCGTTATGGCGGGAGGCTCCTACGAGCAGTACTTC
>TRBD1|many|TRBV28|TRBJ2-7
CASSLRDRVSYEQYF
TGTGCCAGCAGTTTACGGGACAGGGTTTCCTACGAGCAGTACTTC
>NA|few|TRBV19|TRBJ1-1
CATLPRGRDTEAFF
TGTGCCACCCTCCCCAGGGGTAGGGACACTGAAGCTTTCTTT
>TRBD1|NA|TRBV19|TRBJ2-7
CASSIDRGPYEQYF
TGTGCCAGTAGTATTGACAGGGGGCCCTACGAGCAGTACTTC
>NA|few|TRBV2|TRBJ2-5
CASSERGYQETQYF
TGTGCCAGCAGTGAGAGAGGGTACCAAGAGACCCAGTACTTC
>TRBD1|few|TRBV6-4|TRBJ2-2
CASGTGAAGELFF
TGTGCCAGCGGGACAGGGGCGGCCGGGGAGCTGTTTTTT
>NA|few|TRBV6-1|TRBJ1-5
CALLGPFGVRVSDQPQHF
TGTGCCCTGCTCGGGCCCTTTGGGGTTAGGGTTTCGGATCAGCCCCAGCATTTT
>NA|many|TRBV6-1|TRBJ2-7
CASSEYAEQYF
TGTGCCAGCAGTGAATACGCCGAGCAGTACTTC
>TRBD2|many|TRBV15|TRBJ2-1
CATSREAGLASNEQFF
TGTGCCACCAGCAGAGAAGCGGGACTAGCGAGCAATGAGCAGTTCTTC
>NA|NA|TRBV5-1|TRBJ2-2
CASSFQGTNTGELFF
TGCGCCAGCAGCTTCCAGGGGACCAACACCGGGGAGCTGTTTTTT
>NA|NA|TRBV10-3|TRBJ2-1
CAIGRTEQFF
TGTGCCATCGGAAGGACTGAGCAGTTCTTC
>NA|many|TRBV9|TRBJ2-7
CASSVDLGSSYEQYF
TGTGCCAGCAGCGTAGATCTGGGGAGCTCCTACGAGCAGTACTTC
>NA|many|TRBV3-1|TRBJ2-1
CASSRSTGSSYNEQFF
TGTGCCAGCAGCCGATCGACAGGAAGCTCCTACAATGAGCAGTTCTTC
>NA|NA|TRBV9|TRBJ2-7
CASSVASLTATYEQYF
TGTGCCAGCAGCGTAGCTTCCCTGACAGCGACCTACGAGCAGTACTTC
>TRBD1|few|TRBV27|TRBJ1-4
CASNRTGDEKLFF
TGTGCCAGCAATAGGACAGGGGATGAAAAACTGTTTTTT
>NA|many|TRBV11-2|TRBJ2-1
CASSLRWAGDEQFF
TGTGCCAGCAGCTTGCGATGGGCTGGGGATGAGCAGTTCTTC
>TRBD1|NA|TRBV7-9|TRBJ1-1
CASSYSGTGNTEAFF
TGTGCCAGCAGTTATTCCGGGACAGGGAACACTGAAGCTTTCTTT
>TRBD1|few|TRBV19|TRBJ2-1
CASSTGTGAWDEQFF
TGTGCCAGTAGTACCGGGACAGGGGCTTGGGATGAGCAGTTCTTC
>NA|NA|TRBV15|TRBJ2-7
CATNGRGEGEQYF
TGTGCCACCAATGGACGGGGAGAGGGGGAGCAGTACTTC
>TRBD1|NA|TRBV2|TRBJ1-6
CASGTLDRDYNSPLHF
TGTGCCAGCGGCACCTTGGACAGGGACTATAATTCACCCCTCCACTTT
>TRBD2|many|TRBV28|TRBJ2-2
CASSFLAGEGGELFF
TGTGCCAGCAGTTTTCTCGCGGGAGAGGGCGGGGAGCTGTTTTTT
>TRBD2|many|TRBV30|TRBJ2-1
CALISAGTSDYNEQFF
TGTGCCTTAATCTCGGCCGGGACTAGCGACTACAATGAGCAGTTCTTC
>TRBD2|many|TRBV28|TRBJ2-3
CASSLAIPGLAGDTQYF
TGTGCCAGCAGTTTAGCAATCCCGGGACTAGCGGGAGATACGCAGTATTTT
>NA|few|TRBV6-2/TRBV6-3|TRBJ1-3
CASRPDRISGNTIYF
TGTGCCAGCAGACCCGACAGGATCTCTGGAAACACCATATATTTT
>NA|few|TRBV19|TRBJ1-1
CASSIGPGSTEAFF
TGTGCCAGTAGTATCGGCCCGGGAAGCACTGAAGCTTTCTTT
>TRBD1|few|TRBV20-1|TRBJ2-7
CSANDRGPNEQYF
TGCAGTGCTAATGACAGGGGTCCCAACGAGCAGTACTTC
>TRBD1|few|TRBV7-2|TRBJ1-4
CASSSGQGGIEKLFF
TGTGCCAGCAGCTCCGGACAGGGAGGGATAGAAAAACTGTTTTTT
>NA|few|TRBV12-3/TRBV12-4|TRBJ2-6
CASSLFGRGSGANVLTF
TGTGCCAGCAGTTTATTTGGCAGGGGCTCTGGGGCCAACGTCCTGACTTTC
>NA|NA|TRBV5-4|TRBJ2-1
CASSPGVGRTNNEQFF
TGTGCCAGCAGCCCGGGGGTTGGGCGGACTAACAATGAGCAGTTCTTC
>NA|few|TRBV7-8|TRBJ1-1
CASSPTSPVPDTEAFF
TGTGCCAGCAGCCCAACGTCACCCGTACCAGACACTGAAGCTTTCTTT
>NA|few|TRBV27|TRBJ1-2
CASSFSAQRGYTF
TGTGCCAGCAGTTTCTCAGCTCAGAGGGGCTACACCTTC
>NA|NA|TRBV11-3|TRBJ2-7
CASSLEGLLQEQYF
TGTGCCAGCAGCTTAGAGGGACTCCTCCAAGAGCAGTACTTC
>NA|NA|TRBV6-5|TRBJ2-3
CASSYGSTTSTDTQYF
TGTGCCAGCAGTTACGGGAGCACCACTAGCACAGATACGCAGTATTTT